This TCR beta chain was found in a study of type 1 regulatory T cells. Whole-study results and caveats: Type 1 regulatory T cells had a more restricted TCR repertoire than non-type 1 regulatory T cells.

This clonotype was seen more than once but under ten times. Its antigen is currently unknown. Trimming removed 0 bases from V and 4 bases from J, with 10 bases in between. This CDR3 spans 15 amino acids. The V gene's germline CDR1 is SGHRS and CDR2 YFSETQ. TCRdb called the reads again in MiXCR, with one record for every CDR3 protein. Counted here are around 64,000 distinct CDR3 sequences, 20% to 25% occurring once; the ten biggest clones make up roughly 8.3%. Sequencing used cultured type 1 regulatory T (Tr1) cells, either the whole culture or a sorted fraction (not recorded which). The clonotype was recovered from a human donor in good health. This sequence joins TRBV5-1 and TRBJ2-2, with D unresolved. For the CDR3, the DNA is TGCGCCAGCAGCTTGGAGCTGTCTCGCACCGGGGAGCTGTTTTTT. It codes for CASSLELSRTGELFF.